The 27 T cell receptor beta chains reported below all come from one sample, sequenced in a study of CD8+ T cells in alopecia areata. Treatment reported: oral pan-JAK inhibitor, 5-10 mg twice daily. RNA was extracted and reverse transcribed into cDNA as the sequencing template. Assay: immunoSEQ multiplex PCR; the TCRdb copy retains only in-frame clones and omits some. The sample has 140,000 to 150,000 clones, about 51% seen once. The sample consisted of CD8+ T cells sorted from blood, taken at week 4, from a patient treated with tofacitinib. The receptors come from a human donor with alopecia areata.

Only one count was recorded for this clone. The rearrangement links TRBV13 to TRBJ2-7; TRBD1 might be the D (8 bases). V lost 3 bases to trimming and J lost 6 bases, with 15 bases between them. Germline V gene lookup returns CDR1 PRHDT and CDR2 FYEKMQ (reference sequence). This CDR3 is 14 amino acids long. This CDR3 reads CASSFTDREGEQYF. The CDR3 nucleotides read TGTGCCAGCAGCTTTACGGACAGGGAGGGCGAGCAGTACTTC.

V usage is TRBV2 and J usage is TRBJ1-5; D perhaps matches TRBD1 (5 bases). Trimming stripped 3 bases from V and 1 base from J, with 10 bases between. The CDR3 sequence is 15 residues long. Germline V gene sequence: CDR1 SNHLY, CDR2 FYNNEI. The CDR3 DNA reads as TGTGCCAGCAGTGACGGGACGGTCAGCAATCAGCCCCAGCATTTT. As protein: CASSDGTVSNQPQHF.

The V gene is TRBV29-1, the J gene TRBJ1-1, with 7 bases aligning to TRBD1. Trimming at V came to 4 bases and at J to 5 bases, leaving 4 bases not matched to a gene. The CDR3 contains 12 residues. CDR1 is SQVTM and CDR2 is ANQGSEA in the germline V gene. CDR3 amino acids: CSVGQGGTEAFF. The CDR3 DNA reads TGCAGCGTTGGGCAGGGGGGAACTGAAGCTTTCTTT.

This chain uses TRBV30 with TRBJ2-5; D not certain. The germline gives CDR1 GTSNPN, CDR2 SVGIG (reference sequence). Trimming left V 3 bases short and J 1 base short, with 9 bases between. This CDR3 has 13 residues. The CDR3 DNA sequence: TGTGCCTGGAGGGACGGTATCCAAGAGACCCAGTACTTC. This translates into CAWRDGIQETQYF.

CDR3 loop: CAGSGTAIYEQYF. CDR3 coding DNA: TGTGCCGGATCCGGGACAGCCATCTACGAGCAGTACTTC. The chain uses TRBV30 and TRBJ2-7; 7 bases fit TRBD1. V was clipped by 8 bases and J by 3 bases; unmatched bases: 10. CDR3 size: 13 residues. In germline, CDR1 is GTSNPN, CDR2 SVGIG (reference sequence).

This chain joins TRBV14 and TRBJ1-2, with D possibly TRBD1 on 5 matching bases. This CDR3 spans 13 amino acids. The V end lost 2 bases, the J end lost 10 bases, and 14 bases lay between the germline ends. Germline CDR1 is SGHDN and CDR2 is FVKESK. The CDR3, as DNA: TGTGCCAGCAGCCAATTAGGACATGTTTACTACACCTTC. Amino acids: CASSQLGHVYYTF.

The chain combines TRBV30 with TRBJ2-3; D is possibly TRBD2 (5 bases). Germline CDR1 is GTSNPN and CDR2 is SVGIG (reference sequence). This CDR3 spans 12 amino acids. The germline V and J ends were trimmed by 2 bases and 11 bases, with 14 bases remaining between them. This chain's CDR3 is CAWSTLAPKQYF. DNA for the CDR3: TGTGCCTGGAGTACGCTAGCTCCCAAGCAGTATTTT.

This chain connects TRBV27 to TRBJ1-1, with a weak D call TRBD1 (5 bases). Germline CDR1 MNHEY, CDR2 SMNVEV (reference sequence). Trimming removed 5 bases at V and 5 bases at J, with 24 bases between. The CDR3 has 17 residues. In DNA, the CDR3 is TGTGCCAGCAGTCTATTACCCGGGACGGCCCGGGGGACTGAAGCTTTCTTT. This codes for CASSLLPGTARGTEAFF.

The genes are TRBV5-6 and TRBJ1-6; D not resolved. The germline CDR1 and CDR2 sequences are SGHDT and YYEEEE. V lost 2 bases and J 2 bases, leaving 11 bases between the germline ends. The CDR3 is 16 amino acids. The CDR3 nucleotides are TGTGCCAGCAGCTTTTTTTCCGGGGCCTATAATTCACCCCTCCACTTT. Amino acids: CASSFFSGAYNSPLHF.

The chain combines TRBV27 with TRBJ2-1; 7 nucleotides match TRBD2. Per the germline V gene, CDR1 is MNHEY and CDR2 is SMNVEV (reference sequence). This CDR3 is built from 16 residues. V trimming: 5 bases; J trimming: 7 bases; junction bases outside the gene matches: 14. CDR3 coding DNA: TGTGCCAGCAGTCCTGTCAGCGGCGGGGGTTGGAATGAGCAGTTCTTC. It encodes CASSPVSGGGWNEQFF.

This clone has just a few counts. The chain uses TRBV29-1 and TRBJ1-2; 8 nucleotides match TRBD1. This CDR3 contains 14 residues. Trimming at V came to 6 bases and at J to 5 bases, leaving 11 bases not matched to a gene. Germline CDR1 reads SQVTM; CDR2 reads ANQGSEA. CDR3: CSVLQGTGLYGYTF. CDR3 in DNA: TGCAGCGTCTTACAGGGGACAGGCTTATATGGCTACACCTTC.

V is TRBV27 and J is TRBJ2-3, with no clear D. Germline V lookup: CDR1 MNHEY, CDR2 SMNVEV (reference sequence). V dropped 3 bases and J dropped 4 bases, with 8 bases sitting between them. CDR3 length: 13 residues. CDR3 region: CASSFRRADTQYF. DNA for the CDR3: TGTGCCAGCAGTTTCCGACGGGCAGATACGCAGTATTTT.

This chain connects TRBV7-2 to TRBJ2-7, with D tentatively TRBD1 or TRBD2 (6 bases each). Germline V gene sequence: CDR1 SGHTA, CDR2 FQGNSA. V lost 4 bases, J lost 2 bases, and 15 bases lay in between. There are 15 residues in the CDR3. The CDR3 reads CASSSTSGATYEQYF. For the CDR3, the DNA is TGTGCCAGCAGCTCGACGTCGGGGGCTACCTACGAGCAGTACTTC.

The chain employs TRBV4-1 and TRBJ2-6; 9 nucleotides line up with TRBD1. The CDR3 totals 18 residues. Germline values: CDR1 MGHRA, CDR2 YSYEKL. The junction had 6 bases not matched to a gene; V was cut back by 2 bases and J by 1 base. The CDR3 DNA sequence: TGCGCCAGCAGCCAAACCGGGACAGGGAGATCTGGGGCCAACGTCCTGACTTTC. Protein sequence: CASSQTGTGRSGANVLTF.

This clone showed up just a few times. An end of the junction does not agree with germline; a read error may underlie this. The J gene is TRBJ2-7, the V gene TRBV11-2, with D possibly called TRBD1 or TRBD2 (5 bases each). CDR3 length: 13 amino acids. Germline V lookup: CDR1 SGHAT, CDR2 FQNNGV. The CDR3 loop reads CASSWDRNYDQYF. Written as DNA, the CDR3 is TGTGCCAGCAGTTGGGACCGTAACTACGATCAGTACTTC.

This clone has just a few counts. The chain links TRBV5-4 to TRBJ1-2; D not certain. Germline CDR1 SGHNT, CDR2 YYREEE (reference sequence). This CDR3 region has 14 residues. Trimming stripped 2 bases from V and 4 bases from J, with 12 bases between. The CDR3: CASSFLGSGYGYTF. CDR3 DNA sequence: TGTGCCAGCAGCTTTTTAGGCAGTGGCTATGGCTACACCTTC.

The rearrangement uses TRBV30 and TRBJ1-2, with unresolved D. Deletions cut 1 base from V and 8 bases from J, with 14 bases between. CDR1 GTSNPN and CDR2 SVGIG come from the germline V gene (reference sequence). This CDR3 comprises 13 residues. The DNA of the CDR3 is TGTGCCTGGAGTGGGACGCCGGGGTGGGGCTACACCTTC. Encoded protein: CAWSGTPGWGYTF. Full variable domain (missing parts from reference TRBV30 and TRBJ1-2): SQTIHQWPATLVQPVGSPLSLECTVEGTSNPNLYWYRQAAGRGLQLLFYSVGIGQISSEVPQNLSASRPQDRQFILSSKKLLLSDSGFYLCAWSGTPGWGYTFGSGTRLTVV.

The chain links TRBV29-1 to TRBJ2-7, with D tentatively TRBD1 (6 bases). V shed 3 bases and J shed 2 bases, with 17 bases lying between them. The V gene's germline CDR1 is SQVTM and CDR2 ANQGSEA. CDR3 length equals 15 residues. The CDR3 sequence is CSVDDPGTSTYEQYF. The CDR3 DNA reads as TGCAGCGTTGACGACCCCGGGACAAGCACCTACGAGCAGTACTTC.

The chain links TRBV5-4 to TRBJ2-7, with TRBD2 matching 11 bases. V was pared by 0 bases and J by 3 bases, with 5 bases of the junction left unmatched. This CDR3 spans 16 amino acids. Germline CDR1 reads SGHNT; CDR2 reads YYREEE (reference sequence). The CDR3 region has the DNA TGTGCCAGCAGCTTGGCCGGGACTAGCGGCCACTACGAGCAGTACTTC. Amino acids: CASSLAGTSGHYEQYF. The full variable domain, rest sourced from reference TRBV5-4 and TRBJ2-7, is ETGVTQSPTHLIKTRGQQVTLRCSSQSGHNTVSWYQQALGQGPQFIFQYYREEENGRGNFPPRFSGLQFPNYSSELNVNALELDDSALYLCASSLAGTSGHYEQYFGPGTRLTVT.

The J gene is TRBJ2-3, the V gene TRBV13, with D maybe TRBD2 (5 bases). The CDR3 has 16 residues. The V gene's germline CDR1 is PRHDT and CDR2 FYEKMQ (reference sequence). Trimming took off 8 bases at V and 4 bases at J, with 22 bases between the two ends. DNA of the CDR3: TGTGCCAGCCTCCAGTTCGGGCTAGCCCCACCAGATACGCAGTATTTT. This codes for CASLQFGLAPPDTQYF.

This rearrangement joins TRBV4-1 to TRBJ2-5, with no clear D. The J call may be faulty, since TRBJ2-7 better matches the DNA end. CDR1 and CDR2 (germline): MGHRA, YSYEKL. CDR3 length equals 14 residues. In nucleotides, the CDR3 is TGCGCCAGCAGCCTAGGACCCGGATACTACGAGCAGTACTTC. Encoded protein: CASSLGPGYYEQYF.

The chain carries TRBV25-1 and TRBJ1-3; 7 bases are shared with TRBD1. Germline values: CDR1 MGHDK, CDR2 SYGVNS. There are 15 residues in the CDR3. J was trimmed by 1 base and V by 3 bases; bases with no gene match: 3. The CDR3 DNA sequence: TGTGCCAGCAGTGATTACAGGGGATCTGGAAACACCATATATTTT. It specifies CASSDYRGSGNTIYF. The full variable domain, with the rest looked up from reference TRBV25-1 and TRBJ1-3, is EADIYQTPRYLVIGTGKKITLECSQTMGHDKMYWYQQDPGMELHLIHYSYGVNSTEKGDLSSESTVSRIRTEHFPLTLESARPSHTSQYLCASSDYRGSGNTIYFGEGSWLTVV.

This clone showed up just a few times. This chain connects TRBV5-1 to TRBJ2-2; TRBD2 matches 8 bases. Trimming removed 3 bases from V and 1 base from J; junction bases left unmatched: 11. This CDR3 region has 18 residues. Germline CDR1 reads SGHRS; CDR2 reads YFSETQ. DNA for the CDR3: TGCGCCAGCAGCTCCGACTTGAGCGGGGGCTTGAACACCGGGGAGCTGTTTTTT. It encodes CASSSDLSGGLNTGELFF.

V is TRBV6-1 and J is TRBJ1-5, with D perhaps matching TRBD1 (5 bases). V was cut by 4 bases and J by 7 bases, with 17 bases left in between. Germline-derived CDR1 and CDR2 are MNHNS and SASEGT. The CDR3 sequence is 15 residues long. The CDR3 sequence is CASSGRDEAFQPQHF. The CDR3, as DNA: TGTGCCAGCAGTGGCCGGGACGAAGCCTTCCAGCCCCAGCATTTT.

The J gene is TRBJ1-5, the V gene TRBV4-1; 8 positions match TRBD1. CDR1 and CDR2 (germline): MGHRA, YSYEKL. Trimming at V came to 4 bases and at J to 3 bases, leaving 8 bases not matched to a gene. This CDR3 region has 16 residues. CDR3 sequence: CASSPRQGLNNQPQHF. CDR3 bases: TGCGCCAGCAGCCCTCGACAGGGGTTGAACAATCAGCCCCAGCATTTT.

V is TRBV10-3 and J is TRBJ2-7; 12 bases are a match to TRBD2. The CDR3 has 12 amino acids. Germline V gene lookup returns CDR1 ENHRY and CDR2 SYGVKD. The trim removed 10 bases at V and 4 bases at J, leaving 2 bases unmatched. The CDR3 nucleotides are TGTGCCACTAGCGGGGGGGCATACGAGCAGTACTTC. Its translation: CATSGGAYEQYF.

The genes are TRBV30 and TRBJ1-2; TRBD1 matches at 7 bases. Germline loops: CDR1 GTSNPN, CDR2 SVGIG (reference sequence). The CDR3 is 15 amino acids. J gave up 5 bases and V 2 bases, and 11 bases lay outside the gene matches. The CDR3 loop reads CAWSMLGGNEYGYTF. CDR3 DNA sequence: TGTGCCTGGAGTATGCTAGGGGGCAATGAGTATGGCTACACCTTC.